The rows below give T cell receptor beta chains drawn from one sample of a study of blood T cells in healthy people across ages. In TCRdb, the 5' RACE reads were re-called with MiXCR into one record per CDR3 protein. The data hold 780,000 or so distinct CDR3 sequences, with about 61% observed a single time. Sequencing was carried out using blood. The receptors shown here come from a man aged 35 to 55 in good health. Each CDR3 is given with its conserved first and last residue. The D gene is left open where the match is weak. Size values are once, few and many counts, or a class for expanded clones, and some rows have none.

v_call	d_call	j_call	clone_size	cdr3_length	cdr3_nt	cdr3_aa
TRBV11-2	TRBD1	TRBJ2-2	.	21	TGTGCCAGCAGCTCTCAACGGGGACAGGGTCGTCGGATGGGGAACACCGGGGAGCTGTTTTTT	CASSSQRGQGRRMGNTGELFF
TRBV3-1	.	TRBJ2-7	.	15	TGTGCCAGCAGCCAAGCCCTAGCCAACCTCTACGAGCAGTACTTC	CASSQALANLYEQYF
TRBV7-3	.	TRBJ2-2	once	12	TGTGCCAGCAGTTTTAATTCCGGGGAGCTGTTTTTT	CASSFNSGELFF
TRBV13	TRBD2	TRBJ2-7	.	13	TGTGCCAGCAGCTTGGGACTAAACTACGAGCAGTACTTC	CASSLGLNYEQYF
TRBV27	.	TRBJ2-1	once	16	TGTGCCAGCAGTTTATCGCAGGGGAGCTCCTACAATGAGCAGTTCTTC	CASSLSQGSSYNEQFF
TRBV7-8	TRBD2	TRBJ2-3	.	16	TGTGCCAGCAGCTTAGAAGGGACTAGGCGCACAGATACGCAGTATTTT	CASSLEGTRRTDTQYF
TRBV5-1	.	TRBJ1-4	.	15	TGCGCCAGCAGCCTCAATCCAGGAACTAATGAAAAACTGTTTTTT	CASSLNPGTNEKLFF
TRBV14	TRBD2	TRBJ2-3	once	15	TGTGCCAGCAGCCGAGATAGCGGGAGCACAGATACGCAGTATTTT	CASSRDSGSTDTQYF
TRBV20-1	.	TRBJ1-5	few	13	TGCAGTGCTAGTAGGGACTCGGGACAGCCCCAGCATTTT	CSASRDSGQPQHF
TRBV5-1	.	TRBJ2-7	.	14	TGCGCCAGCAGCTTGTCTTTCGGGTTCTACGAGCAGTACTTC	CASSLSFGFYEQYF
TRBV4-3	.	TRBJ2-3	few	13	TGCGCCAGCAGCCAGCTTGTCAGAGATACGCAGTATTTT	CASSQLVRDTQYF
TRBV7-2	.	TRBJ2-5	.	15	TGTGCCGGCAGCTCTAATGGGGGGGCGGTAGAGACCCAGTACTTC	CAGSSNGGAVETQYF
TRBV27	.	TRBJ2-3	.	12	TGTGCCAGCAGGTCCGGCACAGATACGCAGTATTTT	CASRSGTDTQYF
TRBV20-1	.	TRBJ2-5	.	17	TGCAGTGCTAGAGATTTTTCTGAAGAGGGGCGGGAAGAGACCCAGTACTTC	CSARDFSEEGREETQYF
TRBV29-1	.	TRBJ2-5	.	11	TGCAGCGCCTCCGAGGGGGAGACCCAGTACTTC	CSASEGETQYF
TRBV11-2	.	TRBJ2-5	few	18	TGTGCCAGCAGCTTTCCCGGCGGGACCATAACAGAAGGGCGGACCCAGTACTTC	CASSFPGGTITEGRTQYF
TRBV7-2	.	TRBJ1-1	few	14	TGTGCCAGCAGAGGGGACATTCTAACGACTGAAGCTTTCTTT	CASRGDILTTEAFF
TRBV2	.	TRBJ2-5	.	13	TGTGCCAGCATCTCCCTAGCGCGGGAGACCCAGTACTTC	CASISLARETQYF
TRBV28	.	TRBJ1-4	.	14	TGTGCCAGCAGCTCGGACATAGGATATGAAAAACTGTTTTTT	CASSSDIGYEKLFF
TRBV29-1	.	TRBJ1-1	.	12	TGCAGCGTTGAGCTCCCAGGCCAAGAAGCTTTCTTT	CSVELPGQEAFF
TRBV9	.	TRBJ2-6	once	15	TGTGCCAGCAGCCCCATCGACTCTGGGGCCAACGTCCTGACTTTC	CASSPIDSGANVLTF
TRBV11-2	.	TRBJ2-7	few	13	TGTGCCAGCAGCTTAGGGGTGGTGGGCGAGCAGTACTTC	CASSLGVVGEQYF
TRBV7-9	.	TRBJ2-4	few	14	TGTGCCAGCAGCTCTCCTAAATCCAAAAACATTCAGTACTTC	CASSSPKSKNIQYF
TRBV25-1	TRBD2	TRBJ2-3	few	15	TGTGCCAGCAGTGAATTCCTAGCGGGAACAGATACGCAGTATTTT	CASSEFLAGTDTQYF
TRBV7-3	TRBD1	TRBJ2-6	few	17	TGTGCCAGCAGCTGGACAGGGGAGACCTCTGGGGCCAACGTCCTGACTTTC	CASSWTGETSGANVLTF
TRBV24-1	TRBD1	TRBJ2-3	.	16	TGTGCCACCAGTGATCCAACAGGGGATCCCACAGATACGCAGTATTTT	CATSDPTGDPTDTQYF
TRBV7-2	.	TRBJ1-2	.	16	TGTGCCAGCAGCTTCGGGGGTTGGTCAGGGAACTATGGCTACACCTTC	CASSFGGWSGNYGYTF
TRBV24-1	TRBD1	TRBJ1-4	few	16	TGTGCCACCAGTGACCCGCGGGCAGGGGGCCGAGAAAAACTGTTTTTT	CATSDPRAGGREKLFF
TRBV9	TRBD1	TRBJ2-6	.	18	TGTGCCAGCAGCGCCTCCGGGACAGGGAGGGCTGGGGCCAACGTCCTGACTTTC	CASSASGTGRAGANVLTF
TRBV6-1	TRBD1	TRBJ1-5	once	14	TGTGCCAGCACCAGGGACAGTCTGAGGCAGCCCCAGCATTTT	CASTRDSLRQPQHF
TRBV20-1	TRBD2	TRBJ2-7	many	11	TGCAGTCTGGAGCGGGAGTACGAGCAGTACTTC	CSLEREYEQYF
TRBV4-1	TRBD2	TRBJ2-7	.	17	TGCGCCAGCAGCCCAACCGGACTAGCGGGAGGTGAAATCGAGCAGTACTTC	CASSPTGLAGGEIEQYF
TRBV20-1	.	TRBJ1-1	.	13	TGCAGTGCTAGAAGTAGCCCCAACACTGAAGCTTTCTTT	CSARSSPNTEAFF
TRBV6-6	.	TRBJ1-5	.	16	TGTGCCAGCAGGATCCCCGGGGGAAGGAGCAATCAGCCCCAGCATTTT	CASRIPGGRSNQPQHF
TRBV6-2/TRBV6-3	TRBD2	TRBJ2-7	.	17	TGTGCCAGCAGTTACGTTTCGGGACTAGCGGGAGCCTACGAGCAGTACTTC	CASSYVSGLAGAYEQYF
TRBV5-8	.	TRBJ2-1	once	14	TGTGCCAGCAGCTTGGGGGCCCTAGGTGGTGAGCAGTTCTTC	CASSLGALGGEQFF
TRBV6-2/TRBV6-3	TRBD1	TRBJ2-1	.	14	TGTGCCAGCGGGGCCCCAGGGGGTTCCAATGAGCAGTTCTTC	CASGAPGGSNEQFF
TRBV5-1	.	TRBJ2-2	.	15	TGCGCCAGCAGCCAATCACAGGGAAACACCGGGGAGCTGTTTTTT	CASSQSQGNTGELFF
TRBV28	.	TRBJ1-1	few	14	TGTGCCAGCAGTTTCCCGGACAGACCCCTTGAAGCTTTCTTT	CASSFPDRPLEAFF
TRBV4-2	.	TRBJ2-1	.	15	TGTGCCAGCAGTTCCACCAGAATTTCGGACAATGAGCAGTTCTTC	CASSSTRISDNEQFF
TRBV27	.	TRBJ1-5	.	13	TGTGCCAGCAGTTCTACAGGTTATCAGCCCCAGCATTTT	CASSSTGYQPQHF
TRBV28	.	TRBJ2-4	.	16	TGTGCCAGCATAGCGTCGGACGGGACAGCCAAAAACATTCAGTACTTC	CASIASDGTAKNIQYF
TRBV11-2	.	TRBJ1-2	.	8	TGTGCCAGCGCCCCCGACACCTTC	CASAPDTF
TRBV11-2	TRBD1	TRBJ2-5	.	13	TGTGCCAGCAGGTCGGGACAGCAAGAGACCCAGTACTTC	CASRSGQQETQYF